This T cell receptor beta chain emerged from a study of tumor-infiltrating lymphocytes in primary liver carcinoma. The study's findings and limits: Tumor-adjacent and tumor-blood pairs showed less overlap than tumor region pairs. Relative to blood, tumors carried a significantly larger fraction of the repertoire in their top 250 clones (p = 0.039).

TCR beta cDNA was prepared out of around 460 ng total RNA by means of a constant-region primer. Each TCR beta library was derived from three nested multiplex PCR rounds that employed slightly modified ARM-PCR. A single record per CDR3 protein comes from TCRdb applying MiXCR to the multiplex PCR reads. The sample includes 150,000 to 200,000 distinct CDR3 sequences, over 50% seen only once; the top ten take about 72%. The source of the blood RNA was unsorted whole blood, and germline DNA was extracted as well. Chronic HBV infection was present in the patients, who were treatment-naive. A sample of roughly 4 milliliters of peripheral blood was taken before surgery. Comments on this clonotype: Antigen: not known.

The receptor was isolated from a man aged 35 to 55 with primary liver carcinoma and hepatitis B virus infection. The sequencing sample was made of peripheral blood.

The CDR3 sequence: CASTPGGLAGEWEQFF. Written as DNA, the CDR3 is TGTGCCAGCACCCCGGGCGGGCTAGCGGGAGAATGGGAGCAGTTCTTC. The V and J genes are TRBV6-5 and TRBJ2-1; 10 nucleotides match TRBD2. The CDR3 loop spans 16 amino acids. In germline, CDR1 is MNHEY, CDR2 SVGAGI. J gave up 10 bases and V 7 bases, and 16 bases lay outside the gene matches.